Below are 8 T cell receptor beta chains sequenced from a single sample in a study of cytomegalovirus exposure and HLA in healthy donors. The PCR employed 60 Vbeta primers together with 13 Jbeta primers. Data came from immunoSEQ multiplex PCR; TCRdb stores just in-frame clones and leaves some out. The sample records under 250,000 clones, roughly 78% being singletons. The sequencing sample was made of PBMCs. These receptors all come from a woman aged 25 to 39 in good health and CMV-seropositive.

The chain carries TRBV4-3 and TRBJ2-7; possibly TRBD1 for D (5 bases). This CDR3 spans 17 amino acids. The V and J ends lost 0 bases and 0 bases respectively, with 15 bases between them. Germline V lookup: CDR1 LGHNA, CDR2 YSLEER. CDR3 residues: CASSQDWQGLSSYEQYF. CDR3 DNA: TGCGCCAGCAGCCAAGATTGGCAGGGCTTGAGCTCCTACGAGCAGTACTTC.

The J gene is TRBJ2-5, the V gene TRBV11-2; a weak D match, TRBD2 (5 bases). The germline V gene encodes CDR1 SGHAT and CDR2 FQNNGV. This CDR3 is built from 12 residues. V lost 7 bases to trimming and J lost 4 bases, with 10 bases between them. The CDR3 here is CASTQRGETQYF. The CDR3 bases are TGTGCCAGCACCCAACGGGGAGAGACCCAGTACTTC.

The chain recombines TRBV6-5 with TRBJ2-1, with TRBD2 matching over 11 bases. The CDR3 spans 15 residues. Germline V gene sequence: CDR1 MNHEY, CDR2 SVGAGI. J was trimmed by 6 bases and V by 4 bases; bases with no gene match: 5. The CDR3 DNA reads TGTGCCAGCAGTTCCGCTAGCGGGGGGATCAATGAGCAGTTCTTC. It is translated as CASSSASGGINEQFF.

This rearrangement joins TRBV5-8 to TRBJ1-1; TRBD1 agrees at 7 bases. The trim removed 4 bases at V and 1 base at J, leaving 7 bases unmatched. The CDR3 totals 15 residues. Germline lookup yields CDR1 SGHTS and CDR2 YDEGEE. CDR3 nucleotides: TGTGCCAGCAGCCCAAGGGGGCTCCAGAACACTGAAGCTTTCTTT. It specifies CASSPRGLQNTEAFF.

This clone appeared a few times. The chain combines TRBV25-1 with TRBJ2-2; TRBD1 is a possible D gene (6 bases). The CDR3 totals 14 residues. With 4 bases removed from V and 4 bases from J, the gap between germline ends came to 10 bases. Per the germline V gene, CDR1 is MGHDK and CDR2 is SYGVNS. The CDR3 nucleotides read TGTGCCAGCAGTGCATACAGGGTCACCGGGGAGCTGTTTTTT. It specifies CASSAYRVTGELFF.

V usage is TRBV11-3 and J usage is TRBJ2-5; TRBD2 matches 8 bases. V shed 10 bases and J 5 bases; nucleotides not matched to a gene: 9. This CDR3 comprises 13 residues. Germline values: CDR1 SGHNT, CDR2 YENEEA. CDR3 sequence (DNA): TGTGCCACGCAAATAGCGGGAACTGAGACCCAGTACTTC. It translates to CATQIAGTETQYF.

The chain couples TRBV7-9 to TRBJ2-1; TRBD2 aligns across 7 bases. The ends lost 5 bases at V and 10 bases at J; junction bases unmatched: 14. Germline V CDR1 and CDR2: SEHNR, FQNEAQ (reference sequence). The CDR3 is made up of 15 amino acids. The CDR3 is CASSPGGMGEKEQFF. DNA of the CDR3: TGTGCCAGCAGCCCCGGGGGGATGGGTGAAAAAGAGCAGTTCTTC.

The chain links TRBV11-3 to TRBJ1-4; 7 positions match TRBD1. Germline V lookup: CDR1 SGHNT, CDR2 YENEEA. The CDR3 covers 14 residues. J gave up 4 bases and V 5 bases, and 4 bases lay outside the gene matches. The CDR3 sequence: CASSRGQSNEKLFF. The DNA for the CDR3 is TGTGCCAGCAGCCGGGGACAGAGTAATGAAAAACTGTTTTTT.